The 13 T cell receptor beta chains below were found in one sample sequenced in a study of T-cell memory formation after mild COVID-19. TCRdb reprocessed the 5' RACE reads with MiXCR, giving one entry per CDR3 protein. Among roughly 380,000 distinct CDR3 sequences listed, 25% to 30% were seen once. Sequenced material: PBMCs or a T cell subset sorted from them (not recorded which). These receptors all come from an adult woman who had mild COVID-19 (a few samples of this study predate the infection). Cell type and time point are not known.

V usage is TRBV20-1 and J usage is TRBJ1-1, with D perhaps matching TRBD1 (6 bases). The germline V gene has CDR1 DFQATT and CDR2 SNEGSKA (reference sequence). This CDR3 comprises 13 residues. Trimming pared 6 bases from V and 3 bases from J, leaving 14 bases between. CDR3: CSATQGMDTEAFF. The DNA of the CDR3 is TGCAGTGCGACACAGGGTATGGACACTGAAGCTTTCTTT.

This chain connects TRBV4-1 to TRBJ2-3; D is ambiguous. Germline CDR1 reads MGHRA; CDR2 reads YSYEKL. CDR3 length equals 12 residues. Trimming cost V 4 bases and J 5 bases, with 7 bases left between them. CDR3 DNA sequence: TGCGCCAGCAGCCGATCGGGAGATACGCAGTATTTT. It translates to CASSRSGDTQYF.

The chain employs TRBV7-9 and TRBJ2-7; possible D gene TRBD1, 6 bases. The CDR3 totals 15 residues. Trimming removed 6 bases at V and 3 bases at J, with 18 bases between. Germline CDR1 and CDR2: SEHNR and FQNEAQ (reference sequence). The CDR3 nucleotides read TGTGCCAGCAGTTCTTTACAGGGATCTCTCTACGAGCAGTACTTC. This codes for CASSSLQGSLYEQYF.

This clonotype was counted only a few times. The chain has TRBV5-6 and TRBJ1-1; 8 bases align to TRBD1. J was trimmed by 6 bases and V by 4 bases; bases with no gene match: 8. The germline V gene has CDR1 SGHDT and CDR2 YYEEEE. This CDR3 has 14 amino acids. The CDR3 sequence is CASSILQGGPEAFF. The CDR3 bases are TGTGCCAGCAGCATTCTACAGGGGGGGCCTGAAGCTTTCTTT.

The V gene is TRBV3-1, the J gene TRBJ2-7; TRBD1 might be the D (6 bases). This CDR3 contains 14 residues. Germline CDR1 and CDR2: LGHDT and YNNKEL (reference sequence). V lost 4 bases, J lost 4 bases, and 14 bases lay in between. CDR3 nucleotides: TGTGCCAGCAGCCTCCCGATTGGACAGTACGAGCAGTACTTC. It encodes CASSLPIGQYEQYF.

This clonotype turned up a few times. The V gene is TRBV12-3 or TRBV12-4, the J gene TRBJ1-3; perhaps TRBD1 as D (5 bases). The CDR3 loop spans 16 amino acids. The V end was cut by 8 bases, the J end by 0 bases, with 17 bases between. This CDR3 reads CASRSVGVLSGNTIYF. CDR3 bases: TGTGCCAGCCGGTCCGTGGGGGTTCTCTCTGGAAACACCATATATTTT.

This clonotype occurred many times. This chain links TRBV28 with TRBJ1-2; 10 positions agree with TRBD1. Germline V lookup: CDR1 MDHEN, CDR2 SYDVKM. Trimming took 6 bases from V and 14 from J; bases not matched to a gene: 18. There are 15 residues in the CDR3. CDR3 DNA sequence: TGTGCCAGCAGCCGACTTACCGGGACAGGGGCCCAAAGAACCTTC. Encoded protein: CASSRLTGTGAQRTF.

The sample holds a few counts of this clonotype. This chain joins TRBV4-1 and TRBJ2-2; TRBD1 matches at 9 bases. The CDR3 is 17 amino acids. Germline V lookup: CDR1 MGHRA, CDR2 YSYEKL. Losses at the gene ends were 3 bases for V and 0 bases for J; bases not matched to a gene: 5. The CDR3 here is CASSHPDRGSNTGELFF. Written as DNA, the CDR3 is TGCGCCAGCAGCCATCCGGACAGGGGATCGAACACCGGGGAGCTGTTTTTT.

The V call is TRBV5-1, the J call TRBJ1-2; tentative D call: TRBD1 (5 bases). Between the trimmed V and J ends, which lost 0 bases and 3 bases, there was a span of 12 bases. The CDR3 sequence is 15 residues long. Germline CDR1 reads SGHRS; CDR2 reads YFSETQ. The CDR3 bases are TGCGCCAGCAGCTTGGTCCAGGGAAAGGACTATGGCTACACCTTC. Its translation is CASSLVQGKDYGYTF.

The DNA for the CDR3 is TGTGCCAGCAGTTTCCTCTCGGGCACAGATACGCAGTATTTT. Its translation is CASSFLSGTDTQYF. This chain connects TRBV28 to TRBJ2-3; no reliable D call. Germline CDR1 is MDHEN and CDR2 is SYDVKM. V dropped 3 bases and J dropped 1 base, with 8 bases sitting between them. The CDR3 totals 14 residues.

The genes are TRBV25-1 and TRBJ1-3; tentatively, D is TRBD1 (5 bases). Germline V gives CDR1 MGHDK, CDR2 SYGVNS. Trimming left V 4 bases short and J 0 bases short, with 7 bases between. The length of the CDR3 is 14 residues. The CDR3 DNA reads TGTGCCAGCAGTGGGGGGGTCTCTGGAAACACCATATATTTT. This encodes CASSGGVSGNTIYF.

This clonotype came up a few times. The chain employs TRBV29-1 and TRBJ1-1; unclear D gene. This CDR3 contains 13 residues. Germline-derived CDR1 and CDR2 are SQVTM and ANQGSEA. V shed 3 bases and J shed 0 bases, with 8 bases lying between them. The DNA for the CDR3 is TGCAGCGTTGAGAGACGGTTGAACACTGAAGCTTTCTTT. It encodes CSVERRLNTEAFF.

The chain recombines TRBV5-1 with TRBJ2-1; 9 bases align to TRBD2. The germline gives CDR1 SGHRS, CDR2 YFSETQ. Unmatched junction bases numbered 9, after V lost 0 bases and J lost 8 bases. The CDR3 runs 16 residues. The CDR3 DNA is TGCGCCAGCAGCTTGGCCCAGCGGGGGGCCGGGGATGAGCAGTTCTTC. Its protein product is CASSLAQRGAGDEQFF. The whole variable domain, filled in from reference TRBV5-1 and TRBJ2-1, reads KAGVTQTPRYLIKTRGQQVTLSCSPISGHRSVSWYQQTPGQGLQFLFEYFSETQRNKGNFPGRFSGRQFSNSRSEMNVSTLELGDSALYLCASSLAQRGAGDEQFFGPGTRLTVL.